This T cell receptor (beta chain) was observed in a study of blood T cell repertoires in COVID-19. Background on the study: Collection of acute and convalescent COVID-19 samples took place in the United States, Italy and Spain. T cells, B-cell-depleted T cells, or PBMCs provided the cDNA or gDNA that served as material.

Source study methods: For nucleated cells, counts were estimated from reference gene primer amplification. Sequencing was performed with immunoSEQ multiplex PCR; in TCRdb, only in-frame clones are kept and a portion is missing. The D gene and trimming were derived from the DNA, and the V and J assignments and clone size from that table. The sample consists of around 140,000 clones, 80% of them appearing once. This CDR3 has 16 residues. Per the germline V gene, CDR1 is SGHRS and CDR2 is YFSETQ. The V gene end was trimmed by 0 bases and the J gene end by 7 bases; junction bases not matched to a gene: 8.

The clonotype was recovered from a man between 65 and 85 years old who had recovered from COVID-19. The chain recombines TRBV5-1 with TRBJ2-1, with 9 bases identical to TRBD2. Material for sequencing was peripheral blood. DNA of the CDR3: TGCGCCAGCAGCTTGGTGGCGGGAGGGCGGCGGAATGAGCAGTTCTTC. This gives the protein CASSLVAGGRRNEQFF.